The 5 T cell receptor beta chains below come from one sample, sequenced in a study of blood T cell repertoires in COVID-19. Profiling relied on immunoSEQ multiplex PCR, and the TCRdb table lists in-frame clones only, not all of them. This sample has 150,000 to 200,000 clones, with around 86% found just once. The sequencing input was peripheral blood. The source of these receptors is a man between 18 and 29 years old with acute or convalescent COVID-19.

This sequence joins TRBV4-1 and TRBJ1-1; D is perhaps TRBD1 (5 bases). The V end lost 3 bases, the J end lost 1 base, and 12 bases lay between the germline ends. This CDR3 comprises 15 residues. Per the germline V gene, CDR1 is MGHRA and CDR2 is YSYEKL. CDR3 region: CASSHPGLGNTEAFF. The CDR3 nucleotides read TGCGCCAGCAGCCATCCGGGACTCGGGAACACTGAAGCTTTCTTT.

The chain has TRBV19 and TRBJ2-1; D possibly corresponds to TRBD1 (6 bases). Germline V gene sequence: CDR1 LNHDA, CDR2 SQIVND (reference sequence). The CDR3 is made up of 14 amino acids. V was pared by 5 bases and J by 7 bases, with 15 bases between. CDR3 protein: CASSAQGLGNEQFF. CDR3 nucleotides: TGTGCCAGTAGTGCGCAGGGGTTAGGAAATGAGCAGTTCTTC.

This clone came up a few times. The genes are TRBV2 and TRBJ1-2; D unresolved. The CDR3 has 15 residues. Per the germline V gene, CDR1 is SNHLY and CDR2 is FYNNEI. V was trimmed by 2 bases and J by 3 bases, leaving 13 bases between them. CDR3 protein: CASSESLGGYYGYTF. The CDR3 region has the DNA TGTGCCAGCAGTGAATCCCTTGGCGGATACTATGGCTACACCTTC.

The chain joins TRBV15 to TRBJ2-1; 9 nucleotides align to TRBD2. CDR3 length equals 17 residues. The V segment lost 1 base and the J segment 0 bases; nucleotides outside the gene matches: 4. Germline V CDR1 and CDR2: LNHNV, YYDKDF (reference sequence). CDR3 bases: TGTGCCACCAGCAGAGGCCTAGCGGGGTACTCCTACAATGAGCAGTTCTTC. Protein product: CATSRGLAGYSYNEQFF.

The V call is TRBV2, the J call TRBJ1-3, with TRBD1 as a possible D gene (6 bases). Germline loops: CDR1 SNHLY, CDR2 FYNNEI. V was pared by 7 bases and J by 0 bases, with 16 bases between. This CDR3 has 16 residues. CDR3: CASMNAGQSSGNTIYF. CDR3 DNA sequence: TGTGCCAGCATGAATGCAGGACAGAGCTCTGGAAACACCATATATTTT.